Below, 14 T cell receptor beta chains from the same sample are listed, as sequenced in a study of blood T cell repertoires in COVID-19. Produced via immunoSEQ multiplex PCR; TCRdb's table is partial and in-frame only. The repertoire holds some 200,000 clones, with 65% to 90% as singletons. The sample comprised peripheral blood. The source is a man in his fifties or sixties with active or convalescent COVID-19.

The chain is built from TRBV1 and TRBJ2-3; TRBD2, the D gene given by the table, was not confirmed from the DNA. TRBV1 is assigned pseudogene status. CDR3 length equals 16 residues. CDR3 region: CTSSPGLAGGLDTQYF. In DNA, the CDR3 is TGCACCAGCAGCCCGGGACTAGCGGGGGGGCTGGATACGCAGTATTTT.

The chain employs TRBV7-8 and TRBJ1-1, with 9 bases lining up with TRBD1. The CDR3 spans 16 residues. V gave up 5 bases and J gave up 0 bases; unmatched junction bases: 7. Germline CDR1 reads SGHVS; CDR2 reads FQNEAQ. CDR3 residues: CASSPWDRVVNTEAFF. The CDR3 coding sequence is TGTGCCAGCAGCCCCTGGGACAGGGTTGTGAACACTGAAGCTTTCTTT.

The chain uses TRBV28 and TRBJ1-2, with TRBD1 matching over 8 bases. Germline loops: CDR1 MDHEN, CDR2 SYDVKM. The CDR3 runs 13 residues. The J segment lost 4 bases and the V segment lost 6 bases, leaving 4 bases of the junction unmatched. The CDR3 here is CASRDGQGYGYTF. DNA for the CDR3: TGTGCCAGCAGAGATGGACAGGGCTATGGCTACACCTTC.

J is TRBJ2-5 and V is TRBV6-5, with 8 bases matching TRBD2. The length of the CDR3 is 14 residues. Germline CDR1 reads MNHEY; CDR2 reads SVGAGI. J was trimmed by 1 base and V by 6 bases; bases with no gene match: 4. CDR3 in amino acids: CASRSLAVQETQYF. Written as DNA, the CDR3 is TGTGCCAGCAGGTCACTAGCGGTCCAAGAGACCCAGTACTTC.

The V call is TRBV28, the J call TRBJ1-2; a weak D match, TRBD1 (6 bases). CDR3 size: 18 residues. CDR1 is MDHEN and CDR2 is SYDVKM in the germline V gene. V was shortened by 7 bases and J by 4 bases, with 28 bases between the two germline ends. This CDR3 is CASTSPLGTGTTPYGYTF. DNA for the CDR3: TGTGCCAGCACCTCTCCGTTGGGAACCGGGACAACCCCCTATGGCTACACCTTC.

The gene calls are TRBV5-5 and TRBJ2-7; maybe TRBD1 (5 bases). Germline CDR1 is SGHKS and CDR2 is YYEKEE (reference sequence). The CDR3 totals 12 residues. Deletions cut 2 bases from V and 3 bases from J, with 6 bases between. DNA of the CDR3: TGTGCCAGCAGCTTCGACAGCTACGAGCAGTACTTC. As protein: CASSFDSYEQYF.

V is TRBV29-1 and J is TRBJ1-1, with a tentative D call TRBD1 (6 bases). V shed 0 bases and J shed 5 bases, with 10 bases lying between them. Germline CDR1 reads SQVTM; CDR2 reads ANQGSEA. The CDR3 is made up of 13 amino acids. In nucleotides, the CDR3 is TGCAGCGTTGAAGATAGGGGGTGGACTGAAGCTTTCTTT. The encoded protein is CSVEDRGWTEAFF.

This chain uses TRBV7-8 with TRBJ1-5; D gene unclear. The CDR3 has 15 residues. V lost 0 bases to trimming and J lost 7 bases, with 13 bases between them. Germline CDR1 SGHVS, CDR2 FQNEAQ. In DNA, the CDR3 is TGTGCCAGCAGCTTAGCCGACGGCTCCGGGCAGCCCCAGCATTTT. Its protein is CASSLADGSGQPQHF. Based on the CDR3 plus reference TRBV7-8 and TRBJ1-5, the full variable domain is GAGVSQSPRYKVAKRGQDVALRCDPISGHVSLFWYQQALGQGPEFLTYFQNEAQLDKSGLPSDRFFAERPEGSVSTLKIQRTQQEDSAVYLCASSLADGSGQPQHFGDGTRLSIL.

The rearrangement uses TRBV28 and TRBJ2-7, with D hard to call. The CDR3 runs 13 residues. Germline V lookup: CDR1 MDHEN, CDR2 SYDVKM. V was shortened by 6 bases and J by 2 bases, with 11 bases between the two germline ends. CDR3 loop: CASSRPSPYEQYF. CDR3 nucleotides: TGTGCCAGCAGCAGGCCGAGCCCCTACGAGCAGTACTTC.

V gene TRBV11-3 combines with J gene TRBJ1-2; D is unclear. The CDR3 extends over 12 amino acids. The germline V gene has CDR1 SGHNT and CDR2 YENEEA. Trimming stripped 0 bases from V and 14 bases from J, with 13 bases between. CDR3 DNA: TGTGCCAGCAGCTTAGAGGGCGGGCGGCTGACCTTC. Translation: CASSLEGGRLTF.

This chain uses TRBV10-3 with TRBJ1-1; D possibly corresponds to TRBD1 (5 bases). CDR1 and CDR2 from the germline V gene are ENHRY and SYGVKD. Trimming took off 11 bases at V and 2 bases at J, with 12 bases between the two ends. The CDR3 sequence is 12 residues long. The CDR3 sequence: CASRRGNTEAFF. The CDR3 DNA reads TGTGCCTCACGGAGGGGTAACACTGAAGCTTTCTTT.

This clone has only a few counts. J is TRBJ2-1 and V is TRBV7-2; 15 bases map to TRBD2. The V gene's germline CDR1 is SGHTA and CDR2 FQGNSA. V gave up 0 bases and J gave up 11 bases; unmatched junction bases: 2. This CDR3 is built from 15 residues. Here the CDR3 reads CASSLAGLAGGQQFF. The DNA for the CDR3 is TGTGCCAGCAGCTTAGCGGGACTAGCGGGGGGCCAGCAGTTCTTC.

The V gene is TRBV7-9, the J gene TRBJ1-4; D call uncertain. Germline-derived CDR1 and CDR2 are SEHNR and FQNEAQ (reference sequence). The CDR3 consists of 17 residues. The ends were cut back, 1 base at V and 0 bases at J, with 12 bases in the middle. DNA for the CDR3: TGTGCCAGCAGCTTAGAGTACAGACGCCCAACTAATGAAAAACTGTTTTTT. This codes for CASSLEYRRPTNEKLFF.

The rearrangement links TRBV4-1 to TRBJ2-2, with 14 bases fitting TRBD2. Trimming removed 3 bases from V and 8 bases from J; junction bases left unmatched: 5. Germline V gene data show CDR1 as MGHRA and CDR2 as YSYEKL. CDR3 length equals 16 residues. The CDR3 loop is CASSHFGLAGGGELFF. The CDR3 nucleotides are TGCGCCAGCAGCCATTTCGGACTAGCGGGGGGTGGGGAGCTGTTTTTT.